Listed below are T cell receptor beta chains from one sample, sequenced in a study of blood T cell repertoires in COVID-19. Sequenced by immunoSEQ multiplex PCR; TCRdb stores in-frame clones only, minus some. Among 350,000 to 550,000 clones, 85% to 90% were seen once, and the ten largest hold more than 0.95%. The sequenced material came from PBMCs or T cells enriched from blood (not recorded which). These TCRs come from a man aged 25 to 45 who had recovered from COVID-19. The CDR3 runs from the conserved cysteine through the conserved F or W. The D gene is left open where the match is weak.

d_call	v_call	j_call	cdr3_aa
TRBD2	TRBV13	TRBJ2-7	CASSLGLAHDEQYF
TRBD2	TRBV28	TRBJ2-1	CASSPHPGTSASSYNEQFF
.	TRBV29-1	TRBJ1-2	CSVGQNYGYTF
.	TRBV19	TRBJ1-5	CASKTVLLSRNQPQHF
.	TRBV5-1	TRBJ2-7	CASSLPDSSYEQYF
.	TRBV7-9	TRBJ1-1	CASSFPGNTEAFF
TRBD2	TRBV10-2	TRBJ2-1	CASRLAGFNEQFF
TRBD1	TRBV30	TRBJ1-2	CASPTRDRGFGYTF
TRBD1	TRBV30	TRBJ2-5	CAFEGTGRLETQYF
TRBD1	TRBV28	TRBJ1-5	CASRVDRGWNQPQHF
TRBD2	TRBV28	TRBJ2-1	CASSSGGSYNEQFF
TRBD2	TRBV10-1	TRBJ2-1	CASSQAGATGNEQFF
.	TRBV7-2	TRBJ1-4	CASSPQGSPNEKLFF
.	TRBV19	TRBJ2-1	CATSPRSASPSSYNEQFF
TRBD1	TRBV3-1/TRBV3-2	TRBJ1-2	CASSELGQGMLDGYTF
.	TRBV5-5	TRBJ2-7	CASSFVRSSYEQYF